This TCR beta chain appears in the sequencing data of a study of breast tumors, draining lymph nodes, adjacent tissues. This clonotype was observed at least ten times. What it binds is not known. The study, taken as a whole, reports: Data fit most tumor T cells coming from lymph node, expanding in tumor. Data only fit, rather than demonstrated, lymph node origin of most tumor T cells. Tumor TCR diversity was below lymph nodes but above nontumor tissue.

The lymph nodes were axillary draining lymph nodes from breast cancer patients. The V and J ends lost 3 bases and 9 bases, in that order; junction bases with no gene match: 9. This CDR3 region has 15 residues. CDR1 is SGDLS and CDR2 is YYNGEE in the germline V gene. TCRdb reprocessed the multiplex PCR reads with MiXCR, giving one entry per CDR3 protein. The data hold 130,000 or so distinct CDR3 sequences, with more than 20% observed a single time. The source of this sequence is a female donor with breast cancer. Some clones in this sample may be carry-over from other donors' samples. The source material was axillary lymph node tissue. The rearrangement joins TRBV9 to TRBJ2-1; 10 bases line up with TRBD2. The CDR3 DNA reads as TGTGCCAGCAGCGCCTCTAGCGGGAGACGGGGTGAGCAGTTCTTC. The encoded protein is CASSASSGRRGEQFF.